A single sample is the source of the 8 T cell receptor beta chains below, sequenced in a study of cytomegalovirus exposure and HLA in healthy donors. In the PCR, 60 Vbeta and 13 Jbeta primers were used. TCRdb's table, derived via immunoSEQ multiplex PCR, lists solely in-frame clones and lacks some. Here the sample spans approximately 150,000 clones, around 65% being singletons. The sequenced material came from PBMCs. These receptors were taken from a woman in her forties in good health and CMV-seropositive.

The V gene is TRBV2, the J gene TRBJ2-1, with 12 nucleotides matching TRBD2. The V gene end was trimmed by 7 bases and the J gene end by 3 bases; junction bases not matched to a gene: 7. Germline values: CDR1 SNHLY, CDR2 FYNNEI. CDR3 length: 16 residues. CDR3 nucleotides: TGTGCCAGCACCCAGGGACTAGCGGGTCTCTACAATGAGCAGTTCTTC. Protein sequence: CASTQGLAGLYNEQFF.

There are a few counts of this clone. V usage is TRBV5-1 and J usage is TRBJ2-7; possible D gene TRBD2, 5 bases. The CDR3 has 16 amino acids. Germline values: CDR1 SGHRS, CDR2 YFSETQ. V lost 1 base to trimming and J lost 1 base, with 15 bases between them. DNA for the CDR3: TGCGCCAGCAGCTTGAACGGTGCGGACTTATCCTACGAGCAGTACTTC. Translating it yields CASSLNGADLSYEQYF.

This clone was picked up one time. The CDR3 sequence is CASSFLSRLAGGGNEQYF. The CDR3 DNA reads as TGTGCCAGCAGTTTTCTTTCGAGACTAGCGGGGGGAGGAAACGAGCAGTACTTC. The chain links TRBV27 to TRBJ2-7; the match to TRBD2 covers 13 bases. CDR1 and CDR2 (germline): MNHEY, SMNVEV (reference sequence). CDR3 length equals 18 residues. The V and J ends lost 3 bases and 5 bases, in that order; junction bases with no gene match: 13.

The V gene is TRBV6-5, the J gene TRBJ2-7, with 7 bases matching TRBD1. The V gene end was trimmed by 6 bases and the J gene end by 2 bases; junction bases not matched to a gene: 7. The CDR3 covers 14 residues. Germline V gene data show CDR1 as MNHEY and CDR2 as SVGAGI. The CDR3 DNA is TGTGCCAGCAGCAGAATCAGGGGGACCTACGAGCAGTACTTC. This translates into CASSRIRGTYEQYF.

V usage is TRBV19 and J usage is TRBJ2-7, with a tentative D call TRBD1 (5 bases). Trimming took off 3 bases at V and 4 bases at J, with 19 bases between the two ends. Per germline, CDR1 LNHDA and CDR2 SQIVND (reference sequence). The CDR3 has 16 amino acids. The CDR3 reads CASSISHRSPVYEQYF. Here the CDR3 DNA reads TGTGCCAGTAGTATCTCACACAGGTCCCCTGTATACGAGCAGTACTTC. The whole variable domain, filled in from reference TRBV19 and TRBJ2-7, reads DGGITQSPKYLFRKEGQNVTLSCEQNLNHDAMYWYRQDPGQGLRLIYYSQIVNDFQKGDIAEGYSVSREKKESFPLTVTSAQKNPTAFYLCASSISHRSPVYEQYFGPGTRLTVT.

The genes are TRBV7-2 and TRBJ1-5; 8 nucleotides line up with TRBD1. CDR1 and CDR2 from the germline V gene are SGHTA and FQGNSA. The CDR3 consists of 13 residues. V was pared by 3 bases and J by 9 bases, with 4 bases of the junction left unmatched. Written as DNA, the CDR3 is TGTGCCAGCAGCTTTTCGGGGACAGGGCCCCAGCATTTT. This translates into CASSFSGTGPQHF.

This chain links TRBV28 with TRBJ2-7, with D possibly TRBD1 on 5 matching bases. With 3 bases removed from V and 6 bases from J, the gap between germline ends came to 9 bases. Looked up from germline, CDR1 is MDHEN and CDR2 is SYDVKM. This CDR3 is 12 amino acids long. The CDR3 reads CASSLSGREQYF. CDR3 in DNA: TGTGCCAGCAGTTTGTCAGGGCGCGAGCAGTACTTC.

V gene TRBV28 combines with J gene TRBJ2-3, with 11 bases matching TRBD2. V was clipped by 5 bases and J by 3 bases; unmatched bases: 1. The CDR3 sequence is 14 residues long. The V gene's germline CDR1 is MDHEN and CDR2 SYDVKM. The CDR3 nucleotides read TGTGCCAGCAGTCTAGCGGGAGGAACAGATACGCAGTATTTT. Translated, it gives CASSLAGGTDTQYF.